This T cell receptor beta chain was found in a study of blood T cell repertoires in COVID-19. As for the study in general: Researchers got acute and convalescent COVID-19 samples from the United States, Italy and Spain. T cells, B-cell-depleted T cells, or PBMCs provided the cDNA or gDNA that served as material.

Only one count was recorded for this clone. This sample includes further DNA sequences coding for the same CDR3. Authors' processing steps: Amplification of reference gene primers provided the estimated nucleated cell counts. Some clones are missing from TCRdb's copy, which holds only in-frame ones; the method was immunoSEQ multiplex PCR. The D gene and trimming were derived from the DNA, and the V and J assignments and clone size from that table. The sample includes under 200,000 clones, around 80% of them seen just once. Sequencing was done on a sample of peripheral blood. The sequence was obtained from a young man with active or convalescent COVID-19.

CDR3 sequence: CASSIAGGTEAFF. The CDR3 region has the DNA TGTGCCAGTAGTATAGCAGGGGGGACTGAAGCTTTCTTT. The chain employs TRBV19 and TRBJ1-1, with TRBD1 matching 7 bases. CDR1 and CDR2 (germline): LNHDA, SQIVND (reference sequence). CDR3 length: 13 residues. With V trimmed by 1 base and J by 5 bases, 1 base remained unmatched.